The sequence of this T cell receptor beta chain was determined in a study of shared clonotypes between healthy human individuals. Broader study findings: Donor clonotype sharing was expected to depend on sequencing depth. In contrast to clonotypes shared by all four donors, non-shared clonotypes had lower generation probabilities.

To note about this clone: Its antigen is as yet unknown.

V dropped 4 bases and J dropped 2 bases, with 10 bases sitting between them. This CDR3 is built from 13 residues. Germline V lookup: CDR1 SGHRS, CDR2 YFSETQ. In the sorted-subset replicate PCRs, 150 to 200 ng DNA, tens of thousands of T cell genomes, was used. TCRdb's table, derived via immunoSEQ multiplex PCR, lists solely in-frame clones and lacks some. The sample carries a few million clones, over 85% recorded once. The chain is built from TRBV5-1 and TRBJ2-7; D possibly corresponds to TRBD1 (5 bases). The sequence derives from a man aged 18 to 29 in good health. Some clones in this sample may be carry-over from other donors' samples. The specimen sequenced was naive CD4+ T cells from PBMCs. Subset described: CD45RA+ positively selected. The CDR3 is CASSGAVAYEQYF. The CDR3 coding sequence is TGCGCCAGCAGCGGGGCCGTAGCCTACGAGCAGTACTTC.